This section outlines one T cell receptor (beta chain) sequence together with its context. CDR1 and CDR2 from the germline V gene are LGHDT and YNNKEL (reference sequence). V shed 0 bases and J 0 bases; nucleotides not matched to a gene: 3. The CDR3 sequence is 19 residues long. TCRdb's table, derived via immunoSEQ multiplex PCR, lists solely in-frame clones and lacks some. The sample lists 46,000 or so clones, over 65% occurring once. These data are taken from a study of blood T cell repertoires in COVID-19. Sequenced material: peripheral blood. This clonotype originated in a human donor in a cohort sampled during active COVID-19. V and J are TRBV3-1 (or the pseudogene TRBV3-2) and TRBJ2-6; TRBD1 agrees at 12 bases. The CDR3 is CASSQEPGQGASGANVLTF. The CDR3 DNA follows: TGTGCCAGCAGCCAAGAACCGGGACAGGGGGCCTCTGGGGCCAACGTCCTGACTTTC.